Presented here are 30 T cell receptor beta chains from one specimen sequenced in a study of beta chain features in type 1 diabetes (dated by TCRdb to the late 2010s). The library was prepared using the immunoSEQ multiplex PCR assay. The entire isolated RNA was reverse transcribed using the High Capacity cDNA Reverse Transcription Kit, and thus expressed TCRB transcripts were sequenced. TCRdb provides this immuneACCESS table in a form limited to in-frame rearrangements. Some clones are lacking; in checked studies, under half of them reflect an unresolved V gene, and why the rest are absent is not known. For this sample the table gives some 400,000 clones, of which about 14% were detected only once. Together, the top ten hold around 0.02% of the sample. The specimen sequenced was naive CD4+ T cells from blood. The cell subset or site label corresponds to: true naive CD4+ T cells. The receptors were gathered from a woman in her late teens or twenties in good health.

This clone came up a few times. V gene TRBV9 combines with J gene TRBJ1-5, with D possibly being TRBD1 (6 bases). V was shortened by 1 base and J by 5 bases, with 10 bases between the two germline ends. Germline assignment: CDR1 SGDLS and CDR2 YYNGEE. The CDR3 sequence is 14 residues long. The CDR3 is CASSVSGGDQPQHF. CDR3 DNA: TGTGCCAGCAGCGTATCGGGGGGCGATCAGCCCCAGCATTTT.

In this sample, this clone turned up a few times. The chain uses TRBV30 and TRBJ1-5, with D possibly matching TRBD1 (5 bases). Trimming shortened V by 2 bases and J by 3 bases, and 17 bases separated the two germline ends. CDR1 and CDR2 from the germline V gene are GTSNPN and SVGIG (reference sequence). The CDR3 loop spans 16 amino acids. CDR3 amino acids: CAWSPFRGSPNQPQHF. In DNA, the CDR3 is TGTGCCTGGAGTCCCTTTAGGGGAAGCCCCAATCAGCCCCAGCATTTT.

A few counts support this clone. The chain combines TRBV30 with TRBJ2-7, with D maybe TRBD2 (7 bases). V lost 5 bases and J lost 0, with 17 bases in between. The germline gives CDR1 GTSNPN, CDR2 SVGIG (reference sequence). This CDR3 region has 15 residues. The CDR3 region has the DNA TGTGCCTGGGAGAAGGGGGGGGGCCCCTCCTACGAGCAGTACTTC. It encodes CAWEKGGGPSYEQYF.

This clone came up a few times. Here the CDR3 reads CAWSFTGGPYNEQFF. The DNA of the CDR3 is TGTGCCTGGAGTTTCACGGGAGGTCCCTACAATGAGCAGTTCTTC. The chain is built from TRBV30 and TRBJ2-1, with 7 nucleotides matching TRBD2. The V segment lost 2 bases and the J segment 2 bases; nucleotides outside the gene matches: 6. Germline CDR1 is GTSNPN and CDR2 is SVGIG (reference sequence). This CDR3 region has 15 residues. Variable domain in full (rest from reference TRBV30 and TRBJ2-1): SQTIHQWPATLVQPVGSPLSLECTVEGTSNPNLYWYRQAAGRGLQLLFYSVGIGQISSEVPQNLSASRPQDRQFILSSKKLLLSDSGFYLCAWSFTGGPYNEQFFGPGTRLTVL.

This clone was counted between two and nine times. The CDR3, as DNA: TGTGCCAGCGAAGCGGGACTAGCTTACAATGAGCAGTTCTTC. This gives the protein CASEAGLAYNEQFF. The chain carries TRBV19 and TRBJ2-1; 9 positions agree with TRBD2. The CDR3 contains 14 residues. CDR1 and CDR2 from the germline V gene are LNHDA and SQIVND (reference sequence). The trim removed 9 bases at V and 4 bases at J, leaving 7 bases unmatched.

The V call is TRBV27, the J call TRBJ2-7; D is perhaps TRBD2 (6 bases). V lost 3 bases to trimming and J lost 3 bases, with 12 bases between them. The CDR3 sequence is 14 residues long. The germline gives CDR1 MNHEY, CDR2 SMNVEV (reference sequence). Here the CDR3 reads CASSLGGRLYEQYF. The CDR3 coding sequence is TGTGCCAGCAGTTTGGGTGGGAGGCTCTACGAGCAGTACTTC.

This clone has just a few counts. This sample includes further DNA sequences coding for the same CDR3. The gene calls are TRBV20-1 and TRBJ1-2, with D perhaps TRBD1 (5 bases). The V end was cut by 5 bases, the J end by 3 bases, with 7 bases between. CDR1 is DFQATT and CDR2 is SNEGSKA in the germline V gene (reference sequence). The CDR3 is made up of 11 amino acids. CDR3 nucleotides: TGCAGTGCTGGGACTTACTATGGCTACACCTTC. Amino acid sequence: CSAGTYYGYTF.

The chain has TRBV28 and TRBJ2-1, with TRBD2 matching 8 bases. The junction had 6 bases not matched to a gene; V was cut back by 3 bases and J by 8 bases. Germline-derived CDR1 and CDR2 are MDHEN and SYDVKM. The CDR3 spans 14 residues. The CDR3 reads CASSFSGGAHEQFF. The DNA for the CDR3 is TGTGCCAGCAGTTTTTCGGGGGGGGCCCATGAGCAGTTCTTC.

This clone has more than one count but fewer than ten. The chain combines TRBV2 with TRBJ2-2; 7 bases agree with TRBD1. CDR1 SNHLY and CDR2 FYNNEI come from the germline V gene. The CDR3 length is 13 residues. Trimming cost V 6 bases and J 6 bases; bases outside gene matches: 4. CDR3 coding DNA: TGTGCCAGCAGGAGGGGGCTAGCCGGGGAGCTGTTTTTT. Amino acids: CASRRGLAGELFF. Drawing the rest from reference TRBV2 and TRBJ2-2, the complete variable domain is EPEVTQTPSHQVTQMGQEVILRCVPISNHLYFYWYRQILGQKVEFLVSFYNNEISEKSEIFDDQFSVERPDGSNFTLKIRSTKLEDSAMYFCASRRGLAGELFFGEGSRLTVL.

Note on this clone: This same CDR3 is encoded by further DNA sequences in the sample. The chain carries TRBV6-5 and TRBJ1-5; 7 nucleotides agree with TRBD1. The CDR3 totals 14 residues. Per the germline V gene, CDR1 is MNHEY and CDR2 is SVGAGI. V lost 6 bases to trimming and J lost 1 base; unmatched junction nucleotides: 3. CDR3 bases: TGTGCCAGCAGCCTGGACAGGAGCAATCAGCCCCAGCATTTT. Amino acids: CASSLDRSNQPQHF.

The J gene is TRBJ2-3, the V gene TRBV30, with 8 bases lining up with TRBD2. The V gene's germline CDR1 is GTSNPN and CDR2 SVGIG (reference sequence). CDR3 size: 16 residues. Trimming removed 1 base from V and 5 bases from J; junction bases left unmatched: 11. The CDR3 is CAWSAGVREVRDTQYF. CDR3 DNA: TGTGCCTGGAGTGCTGGGGTGCGGGAGGTTAGAGATACGCAGTATTTT.

This clone showed up just a few times. This rearrangement joins TRBV2 to TRBJ1-2; TRBD1 aligns across 9 bases. Germline values: CDR1 SNHLY, CDR2 FYNNEI. With 6 bases clipped from V and 6 bases from J, the junction kept 8 bases outside the gene matches. The CDR3 covers 14 residues. CDR3 region: CASSMTGTGHGYTF. CDR3 nucleotides: TGTGCCAGCAGCATGACCGGGACAGGGCATGGCTACACCTTC. Variable domain in full (rest from reference TRBV2 and TRBJ1-2): EPEVTQTPSHQVTQMGQEVILRCVPISNHLYFYWYRQILGQKVEFLVSFYNNEISEKSEIFDDQFSVERPDGSNFTLKIRSTKLEDSAMYFCASSMTGTGHGYTFGSGTRLTVV.

The chain has TRBV30 and TRBJ2-7; 8 positions agree with TRBD2. Per germline, CDR1 GTSNPN and CDR2 SVGIG (reference sequence). There are 15 residues in the CDR3. V lost 1 base to trimming and J lost 4 bases; unmatched junction nucleotides: 9. This chain's CDR3 is CAWSGSGKYLYEQYF. The CDR3 DNA sequence: TGTGCCTGGAGTGGTAGCGGGAAATACCTATACGAGCAGTACTTC.

This clone was counted once. The J gene is TRBJ1-2, the V gene TRBV28; D uncertain. This CDR3 comprises 12 residues. CDR1 is MDHEN and CDR2 is SYDVKM in the germline V gene. Trimming took 4 bases from V and 8 from J, leaving 11 bases between them. The CDR3: CASSSRPGGYTF. For the CDR3, the DNA is TGTGCCAGCAGTTCCCGACCGGGAGGCTACACCTTC.

This clone was seen only a few times. V and J are TRBV28 and TRBJ1-2, with 8 bases identical to TRBD1. The J segment lost 4 bases and the V segment lost 2 bases, leaving 9 bases of the junction unmatched. Germline V gene data show CDR1 as MDHEN and CDR2 as SYDVKM. This CDR3 is 16 amino acids long. This CDR3 is CASSLPDRGGLYGYTF. The DNA for the CDR3 is TGTGCCAGCAGTTTACCTGACAGGGGAGGTCTCTATGGCTACACCTTC.

The table lists this clone with a few counts. V is TRBV18 and J is TRBJ1-1; D remains unclear. In germline, CDR1 is KGHSH, CDR2 LQKENI. The ends were cut back, 6 bases at V and 1 base at J, with 18 bases in the middle. The CDR3 contains 16 residues. The CDR3 DNA follows: TGTGCCAGCTCTCCTAACCTCCCCGCAGGGAACACTGAAGCTTTCTTT. Translating it yields CASSPNLPAGNTEAFF.

The CDR3, as DNA: TGTGCCAGCAGCGTGGGACTAGCGGCAGATACGCAGTATTTT. Amino acids: CASSVGLAADTQYF. The rearrangement uses TRBV7-2 and TRBJ2-3; 11 bases align to TRBD2. V trimming: 5 bases; J trimming: 4 bases; junction bases outside the gene matches: 2. The CDR3 covers 14 residues. Germline V CDR1 and CDR2: SGHTA, FQGNSA.

This clone was counted only a few times. The V and J genes are TRBV19 and TRBJ2-1, with TRBD2 matching 9 bases. Germline loops: CDR1 LNHDA, CDR2 SQIVND (reference sequence). The CDR3 is made up of 12 amino acids. With 8 bases clipped from V and 15 bases from J, the junction kept 11 bases outside the gene matches. The CDR3 loop reads CASGLLAGDAFF. The CDR3 DNA is TGTGCCAGTGGACTTTTAGCGGGAGATGCGTTCTTC. Drawing the rest from reference TRBV19 and TRBJ2-1, the complete variable domain is DGGITQSPKYLFRKEGQNVTLSCEQNLNHDAMYWYRQDPGQGLRLIYYSQIVNDFQKGDIAEGYSVSREKKESFPLTVTSAQKNPTAFYLCASGLLAGDAFFGPGTRLTVL.

This clone occurred a few times. The rearrangement uses TRBV30 and TRBJ2-5; D uncertain. Between the trimmed V and J ends, which lost 2 bases and 2 bases, there was a span of 9 bases. From germline, CDR1 is GTSNPN and CDR2 SVGIG (reference sequence). There are 13 residues in the CDR3. The CDR3 here is CAWSNAVQETQYF. CDR3 bases: TGTGCCTGGAGTAATGCAGTTCAAGAGACCCAGTACTTC.

This clone has more than one count but fewer than ten. The chain couples TRBV29-1 to TRBJ1-2; D gene unclear. This CDR3 is built from 13 residues. V dropped 3 bases and J dropped 4 bases, with 12 bases sitting between them. Germline CDR1 SQVTM, CDR2 ANQGSEA. CDR3 DNA: TGCAGCGTTGAGTTCTCGCGCCTCTATGGCTACACCTTC. Residues: CSVEFSRLYGYTF. The full variable domain, rest sourced from reference TRBV29-1 and TRBJ1-2, is SAVISQKPSRDICQRGTSLTIQCQVDSQVTMMFWYRQQPGQSLTLIATANQGSEATYESGFVIDKFPISRPNLTFSTLTVSNMSPEDSSIYLCSVEFSRLYGYTFGSGTRLTVV.

V is TRBV29-1 and J is TRBJ1-1, with unresolved D. With 4 bases removed from V and 9 bases from J, the gap between germline ends came to 9 bases. This CDR3 has 10 amino acids. CDR1 is SQVTM, CDR2 ANQGSEA, per germline. The CDR3 bases are TGCAGCGTTGTTGAGGGTAAAGCTTTCTTT. It specifies CSVVEGKAFF.

The CDR3 loop is CASSPRQRSNYGYTF. The CDR3 DNA sequence: TGTGCCAGCAGTCCCAGACAGAGATCTAACTATGGCTACACCTTC. The chain joins TRBV28 to TRBJ1-2; D is perhaps TRBD1 (5 bases). Germline lookup yields CDR1 MDHEN and CDR2 SYDVKM. The V end lost 5 bases, the J end lost 0 bases, and 13 bases lay between the germline ends. There are 15 residues in the CDR3.

This clone appeared a few times. V is TRBV9 and J is TRBJ2-6; 8 nucleotides align to TRBD1. The CDR3 contains 15 residues. Germline V gene sequence: CDR1 SGDLS, CDR2 YYNGEE. The J segment lost 4 bases and the V segment lost 5 bases, leaving 5 bases of the junction unmatched. The DNA of the CDR3 is TGTGCCAGCAGTCCCAGGGGGCTGGGGGCCAACGTCCTGACTTTC. This codes for CASSPRGLGANVLTF. Full variable domain (missing parts from reference TRBV9 and TRBJ2-6): DSGVTQTPKHLITATGQRVTLRCSPRSGDLSVYWYQQSLDQGLQFLIQYYNGEERAKGNILERFSAQQFPDLHSELNLSSLELGDSALYFCASSPRGLGANVLTFGAGSRLTVL.

This clone was found a few times. The rearrangement joins TRBV6-5 to TRBJ2-7, with 8 bases aligning to TRBD2. J lost 5 bases, V lost 4 bases, and 7 bases had no gene match. The V gene's germline CDR1 is MNHEY and CDR2 SVGAGI. The CDR3 is 14 amino acids. CDR3: CASSWLAGPDEQYF. The CDR3 coding sequence is TGTGCCAGCAGTTGGTTAGCGGGGCCCGACGAGCAGTACTTC.

In its sample, this clone was seen once. This chain links TRBV6-5 with TRBJ2-1; 10 bases line up with TRBD1. With 5 bases clipped from V and 4 bases from J, the junction kept 5 bases outside the gene matches. CDR1 is MNHEY and CDR2 is SVGAGI in the germline V gene. This CDR3 comprises 15 residues. CDR3 nucleotide sequence: TGTGCCAGCAGTCCGACAGGGGGCCCATACAATGAGCAGTTCTTC. Protein product: CASSPTGGPYNEQFF.

The sample holds a few counts of this clone. A junction boundary mismatches the germline segment, possibly from a read error. J is TRBJ1-2 and V is TRBV18; D remains ambiguous. This CDR3 has 10 residues. The germline gives CDR1 KGHSH, CDR2 LQKENI. The CDR3 region is CASSQGRTIF. CDR3 nucleotides: TGTGCCAGCTCACAAGGGCGGACTATCTTC.

In its sample, this clone was seen a few times. The genes are TRBV11-3 and TRBJ2-1, with a weak D call TRBD1 (6 bases). With 3 bases removed from V and 8 bases from J, the gap between germline ends came to 8 bases. The CDR3 is 12 amino acids. From germline, CDR1 is SGHNT and CDR2 YENEEA. The CDR3 loop is CASSFRGDEQFF. CDR3 DNA sequence: TGTGCCAGCAGCTTCAGGGGCGATGAGCAGTTCTTC.

In this sample, this clone turned up a few times. V is TRBV9 and J is TRBJ2-1; a possible D gene is TRBD2 (6 bases). The CDR3 covers 15 residues. Germline assignment: CDR1 SGDLS and CDR2 YYNGEE. Trimming left V 0 bases short and J 8 bases short, with 15 bases between. CDR3 sequence (DNA): TGTGCCAGCAGCGTAGGGACGGGAGAGGGGTATGAGCAGTTCTTC. This gives the protein CASSVGTGEGYEQFF.

Notes on this clone: At one boundary the junction diverges from the germline segment, which might be a read error. The chain links TRBV5-1 to TRBJ2-7; 8 bases fit TRBD1. CDR3 length: 15 amino acids. From germline, CDR1 is SGHRS and CDR2 YFSETQ. CDR3 region: CASRLDWTGQGEQYF. The CDR3 region has the DNA TGCGCCAGCAGATTGGATTGGACAGGGCAGGGCGAGCAGTACTTC.

This clone was detected only a few times. The chain combines TRBV30 with TRBJ2-7; the match to TRBD1 covers 8 bases. The length of the CDR3 is 13 residues. In germline, CDR1 is GTSNPN, CDR2 SVGIG (reference sequence). V was pared by 8 bases and J by 7 bases, with 13 bases of the junction left unmatched. The CDR3 sequence is CARRTGTSQEQYF. CDR3 DNA: TGTGCCCGCAGGACAGGGACCTCGCAAGAGCAGTACTTC.